Shown below are 22 T cell receptor beta chains from a single sample sequenced in a study of post-analysis software for immune sequencing data. The antigens for these receptors are not known. Study-wide points: About five TRBV segments appeared more often in patients than in controls, and TRBV5-6, TRBV5-1 and TRBV20-1 were among these.

TCR beta cDNA libraries had unique molecular identifiers. TCRdb analysed the PCR reads with MiXCR anew, one entry per CDR3 protein. Of fewer than 850,000 distinct CDR3 sequences detected, approximately 30% appear once; the ten largest clones hold around 0.56%. Sample: blood. These TCRs come from a girl aged 10 to 17 with multiple sclerosis.

This clonotype was recorded a few times. The rearrangement uses TRBV29-1 and TRBJ2-1; TRBD2 matches 9 bases. CDR1 is SQVTM and CDR2 is ANQGSEA in the germline V gene. This CDR3 is built from 13 residues. V shed 7 bases, J shed 6 bases, and the junction held 7 bases outside the gene matches. The CDR3: CSGRGGEGNEQFF. In DNA form, the CDR3 reads TGCAGCGGGCGGGGGGGGGAAGGCAATGAGCAGTTCTTC.

The rearrangement joins TRBV4-2 to TRBJ2-1; tentative D call: TRBD2 (6 bases). The V end lost 4 bases, the J end lost 9 bases, and 19 bases lay between the germline ends. Germline loops: CDR1 LGHNA, CDR2 YNFKEQ. The CDR3 has 15 residues. CDR3 region: CASSPVAGLWGEQFF. In nucleotides, the CDR3 is TGTGCCAGCAGCCCCGTGGCGGGGTTGTGGGGTGAGCAGTTCTTC.

This clonotype was seen a few times. The genes are TRBV20-1 and TRBJ2-5; 8 bases are a match to TRBD1. In germline, CDR1 is DFQATT, CDR2 SNEGSKA (reference sequence). The CDR3 is 13 residues long. The V segment lost 2 bases and the J segment 3 bases; nucleotides outside the gene matches: 2. The chain's CDR3 is CSARPGQEETQYF. The CDR3 nucleotides read TGCAGTGCTAGACCGGGACAGGAAGAGACCCAGTACTTC.

This clonotype was found a few times. The rearrangement links TRBV7-9 to TRBJ1-2; TRBD1 is a possible D gene (5 bases). The CDR3 loop spans 13 amino acids. V lost 5 bases, J lost 3 bases, and 10 bases lay in between. The germline V gene has CDR1 SEHNR and CDR2 FQNEAQ (reference sequence). The CDR3 region is CASSPTVDYGYTF. Here the CDR3 DNA reads TGTGCCAGCAGCCCGACAGTTGACTATGGCTACACCTTC.

The genes are TRBV21-1 and TRBJ1-2. TRBV21-1 is an annotated pseudogene. This CDR3 has 15 residues. CDR3 protein: CASGDLVLIYYGYTF. The CDR3 coding sequence is TGTGCCAGCGGGGATTTGGTTCTCATCTACTATGGCTACACCTTC.

The gene calls are TRBV25-1 and TRBJ2-1, with a possible D match to TRBD1 (5 bases). The CDR3 runs 11 residues. Trimming took off 6 bases at V and 5 bases at J, with 5 bases between the two ends. The germline V gene has CDR1 MGHDK and CDR2 SYGVNS. For the CDR3, the DNA is TGTGCCAGCAGGGGGCACAATGAGCAGTTCTTC. Amino acids: CASRGHNEQFF.

This clonotype was counted once. V gene TRBV20-1 combines with J gene TRBJ1-6; D may be TRBD1 (5 bases). Trimming shortened V by 5 bases and J by 18 bases, and 29 bases separated the two germline ends. The germline V gene encodes CDR1 DFQATT and CDR2 SNEGSKA (reference sequence). This CDR3 has 15 amino acids. CDR3 DNA sequence: TGCAGTGCTCCCACCGGGACTCCGAGTCGGTCAACCCCCCACTTT. Residues: CSAPTGTPSRSTPHF.

This clonotype occurred many times. The rearrangement joins TRBV7-2 to TRBJ2-1; tentative D call: TRBD1 (6 bases). Germline CDR1 reads SGHTA; CDR2 reads FQGNSA. CDR3 length: 14 amino acids. V dropped 5 bases and J dropped 2 bases, with 10 bases sitting between them. CDR3 region: CASSVGDTYNEQFF. DNA of the CDR3: TGTGCCAGCAGCGTGGGGGACACCTACAATGAGCAGTTCTTC. The full variable domain, completed using reference TRBV7-2 and TRBJ2-1, is GAGVSQSPSNKVTEKGKDVELRCDPISGHTALYWYRQSLGQGLEFLIYFQGNSAPDKSGLPSDRFSAERTGGSVSTLTIQRTQQEDSAVYLCASSVGDTYNEQFFGPGTRLTVL.

This clonotype was counted a few times. The genes are TRBV6-1 and TRBJ2-4; 8 bases fit TRBD2. With 2 bases clipped from V and 15 bases from J, the junction kept 15 bases outside the gene matches. Germline CDR1 and CDR2: MNHNS and SASEGT. The CDR3 length is 15 residues. CDR3 residues: CASSEPLLLAVGGYF. Here the CDR3 DNA reads TGTGCCAGCAGTGAACCCCTCCTACTAGCGGTGGGTGGGTACTTC.

This clonotype was detected only a few times. CDR3 nucleotide sequence: TGTGCCAGCAGCTCACGGACAGTCCGAGAGACCCAGTACTTC. This sequence encodes CASSSRTVRETQYF. V and J are TRBV7-6 and TRBJ2-5; the D gene is possibly TRBD1 (6 bases). The CDR3 has 14 amino acids. Trimming pared 4 bases from V and 4 bases from J, leaving 13 bases between. Germline CDR1 and CDR2: SGHVS and FNYEAQ.

This clonotype was seen only a few times. This rearrangement joins TRBV27 to TRBJ1-2; 7 nucleotides agree with TRBD1. CDR3 size: 14 residues. Germline CDR1 is MNHEY and CDR2 is SMNVEV (reference sequence). The trim removed 6 bases at V and 4 bases at J, leaving 8 bases unmatched. This CDR3 reads CASSPRTGPYGYTF. CDR3 DNA sequence: TGTGCCAGCAGCCCAAGGACAGGTCCCTATGGCTACACCTTC.

This clonotype was counted many times. This chain uses TRBV7-9 with TRBJ2-7; D unclear. Trimming removed 5 bases from V and 4 bases from J, with 9 bases in between. CDR1 and CDR2 (germline): SEHNR, FQNEAQ (reference sequence). This CDR3 spans 12 amino acids. The DNA for the CDR3 is TGTGCCAGCAGCCCGACTGTGTACGAGCAGTACTTC. Translating it yields CASSPTVYEQYF.

V is TRBV2 and J is TRBJ2-7, with D possibly being TRBD1 or TRBD2 (5 bases each). Germline lookup yields CDR1 SNHLY and CDR2 FYNNEI. CDR3 size: 13 residues. V lost 7 bases, J lost 4 bases, and 14 bases lay in between. This chain's CDR3 is CASIGGLWYEQYF. As DNA, the CDR3 is TGTGCCAGCATTGGGGGTCTATGGTACGAGCAGTACTTC.

The CDR3 sequence: CASSYVARTASYNEQFF. For the CDR3, the DNA is TGTGCCAGCAGTTACGTTGCCCGGACAGCCTCCTACAATGAGCAGTTCTTC. This chain links TRBV7-8 with TRBJ2-1; possible D gene TRBD1, 6 bases. The CDR3 runs 17 residues. Germline V gene lookup returns CDR1 SGHVS and CDR2 FQNEAQ. V was clipped by 6 bases and J by 0 bases, with 18 bases between them.

The genes are TRBV28 and TRBJ1-2, with 10 bases that match TRBD1. The V gene end was trimmed by 6 bases and the J gene end by 8 bases; junction bases not matched to a gene: 9. The CDR3 runs 14 residues. Per the germline V gene, CDR1 is MDHEN and CDR2 is SYDVKM. This CDR3 reads CASSKPGQGRGYTF. The DNA of the CDR3 is TGTGCCAGCAGCAAGCCGGGACAGGGGAGGGGCTACACCTTC.

Details on this clonotype: One end of the junction is discordant with germline, which a read error may explain. The gene calls are TRBV7-8 and TRBJ2-6; possibly TRBD1 or TRBD2 for D (6 bases each). This CDR3 region has 15 residues. The germline V gene has CDR1 SGHVS and CDR2 FQNEAQ. In nucleotides, the CDR3 is TGTGTCAGCAGCCCTAGGGGGGACCGGGCCAACGTCCTGACTTTC. Its protein is CVSSPRGDRANVLTF.

This chain joins TRBV29-1 and TRBJ1-1, with D possibly being TRBD1 (6 bases). Germline assignment: CDR1 SQVTM and CDR2 ANQGSEA. This CDR3 region has 13 residues. The ends were cut back, 4 bases at V and 1 base at J, with 10 bases in the middle. This CDR3 is CSVGTDPNTEAFF. CDR3 bases: TGCAGCGTTGGGACAGACCCGAACACTGAAGCTTTCTTT.

This chain joins TRBV16 and TRBJ1-2, with unresolved D. CDR3 length: 14 amino acids. Germline CDR1 and CDR2: KGHSY and FQNENV. V was trimmed by 1 base and J by 2 bases, leaving 8 bases between them. This CDR3 is CASSQLGGNYGYTF. CDR3 nucleotides: TGTGCCAGCAGCCAATTGGGCGGGAACTATGGCTACACCTTC.

The chain couples TRBV2 to TRBJ2-5; 7 bases agree with TRBD2. Losses at the gene ends were 5 bases for V and 2 bases for J; bases not matched to a gene: 11. The CDR3 has 16 amino acids. The germline CDR1 and CDR2 sequences are SNHLY and FYNNEI. CDR3: CASSRASGAGQETQYF. CDR3 nucleotide sequence: TGTGCCAGCAGTAGGGCTAGCGGCGCGGGACAAGAGACCCAGTACTTC.

V usage is TRBV7-9 and J usage is TRBJ2-7; the D is unclear. The V and J ends lost 1 base and 7 bases respectively, with 11 bases between them. Germline V CDR1 and CDR2: SEHNR, FQNEAQ (reference sequence). The CDR3 spans 13 residues. Written as DNA, the CDR3 is TGTGCCAGCAGCTTAGTGAACGGACGTGAGCAGTACTTC. Its protein is CASSLVNGREQYF.

This clonotype was recorded a few times. This chain uses TRBV11-2 with TRBJ1-5; TRBD1 might be the D (5 bases). Germline V gives CDR1 SGHAT, CDR2 FQNNGV. This CDR3 comprises 14 residues. Trimming stripped 5 bases from V and 3 bases from J, with 11 bases between. DNA of the CDR3: TGTGCCAGCAGCCCCTTGGGGGTCAATCAGCCCCAGCATTTT. Encoded protein: CASSPLGVNQPQHF.

A note on this clonotype: The junction departs from the called germline gene at one end, perhaps through a read error. V usage is TRBV2 and J usage is TRBJ2-3, with unresolved D. The CDR3 spans 10 residues. CDR1 is SNHLY, CDR2 FYNNEI, per germline. The DNA of the CDR3 is TGTGTCAGCAGTTTGAATACGCGGTATTTT. Encoded protein: CVSSLNTRYF.